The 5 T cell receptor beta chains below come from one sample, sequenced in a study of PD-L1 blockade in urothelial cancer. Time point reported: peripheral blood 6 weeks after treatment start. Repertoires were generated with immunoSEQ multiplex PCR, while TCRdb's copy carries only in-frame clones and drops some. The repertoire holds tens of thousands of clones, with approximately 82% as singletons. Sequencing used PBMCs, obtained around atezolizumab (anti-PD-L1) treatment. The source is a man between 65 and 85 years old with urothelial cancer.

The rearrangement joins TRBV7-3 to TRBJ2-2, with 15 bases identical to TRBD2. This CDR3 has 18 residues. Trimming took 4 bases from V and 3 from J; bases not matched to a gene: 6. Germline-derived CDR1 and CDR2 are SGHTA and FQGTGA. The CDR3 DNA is TGTGCCAGCAGCTCTCGGACTAGCGGGAGGGAAGACACCGGGGAGCTGTTTTTT. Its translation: CASSSRTSGREDTGELFF. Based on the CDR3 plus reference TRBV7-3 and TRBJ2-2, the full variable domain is GAGVSQTPSNKVTEKGKYVELRCDPISGHTALYWYRQSLGQGPEFLIYFQGTGAADDSGLPNDRFFAVRPEGSVSTLKIQRTERGDSAVYLCASSSRTSGREDTGELFFGEGSRLTVL.

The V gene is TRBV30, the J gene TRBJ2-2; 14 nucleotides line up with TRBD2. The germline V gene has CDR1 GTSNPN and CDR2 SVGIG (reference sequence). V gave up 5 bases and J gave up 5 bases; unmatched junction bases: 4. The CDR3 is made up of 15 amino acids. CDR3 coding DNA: TGTGCCTGGGAAGGGACTAGCGGGGGAACCGGGGAGCTGTTTTTT. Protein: CAWEGTSGGTGELFF.

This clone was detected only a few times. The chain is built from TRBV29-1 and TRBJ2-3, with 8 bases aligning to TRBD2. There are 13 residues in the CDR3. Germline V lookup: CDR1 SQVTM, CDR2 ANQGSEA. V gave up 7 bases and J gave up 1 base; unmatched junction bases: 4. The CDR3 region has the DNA TGCAGCGCCCCGGGGGGGGGCACAGATACGCAGTATTTT. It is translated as CSAPGGGTDTQYF.

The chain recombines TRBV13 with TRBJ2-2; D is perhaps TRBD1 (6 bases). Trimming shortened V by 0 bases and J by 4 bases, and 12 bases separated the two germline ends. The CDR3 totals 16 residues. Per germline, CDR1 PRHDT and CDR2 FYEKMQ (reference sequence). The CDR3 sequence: CASSLGRDTGTGELFF. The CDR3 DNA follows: TGTGCCAGCAGCTTAGGCCGGGACACCGGCACCGGGGAGCTGTTTTTT.

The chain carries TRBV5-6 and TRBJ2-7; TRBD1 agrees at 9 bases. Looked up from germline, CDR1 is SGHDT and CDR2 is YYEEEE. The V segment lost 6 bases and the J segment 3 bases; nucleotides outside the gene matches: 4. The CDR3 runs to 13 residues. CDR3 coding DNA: TGTGCCAGCACCCGGACAGGGGACTACGAGCAGTACTTC. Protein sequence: CASTRTGDYEQYF.